Reported below is one TCR beta chain. Its antigen remains undetermined. Qualities for individual bases were not recorded, and no much larger clone is one base off. Healthy HIV-negative adults with no recently reported acute infections or vaccinations were included as donors. Only Caucasian adults living in Nashville, Tennessee, USA were represented among the donors. Magnetic negative selection was used to enrich CD4+ T cells, after which naive cells were positively selected on CD45RA and the negative fraction became the memory subset. Blood was obtained by leukapheresis, after which PBMCs were separated by Ficoll-Histopaque density gradient centrifugation and cryopreserved in liquid nitrogen vapor phase. Analytical flow cytometry was used to check the purity and quantity of every magnetically sorted T cell population. Each sorted fraction had its genomic DNA isolated and then quantified by UV absorbance on a Nanodrop 2000c.

V is pared back by 4 bases and J by 0 bases, with 13 bases lying between the germline termini. Reading from cysteine to phenylalanine, the CDR3 counts 16 amino acids. Just the 48-base CDR3 DNA is kept, in frame starting at base 1. CDR1 and CDR2 are read off the germline V gene as SGHTA and FQGNSA. This specimen comes from a study of shared clonotypes between healthy human individuals (dated by TCRdb to 2020 to 2021). About the full investigation: The cohort comprised a couple of women and three men aged 18 to 49 years. Per donor, three plates each were used for CD4 naive and CD4 memory, two for CD8 naive, and one for CD8 memory. The study deeply sequenced blood TCR repertoires of about 5 healthy adults to estimate repertoire size and the extent of clonotype sharing between individuals. Libraries were prepared and TCR repertoires were sequenced by different laboratories using diverse techniques, in order to increase sequencing depth and limit assay-specific biases. Leukapheresis yielded between about 0.85 and 9 billion PBMCs per donor. Here is what the overall study found, with its caveats: Sampling was limited to blood, and TCR repertoires in tissue likely differ from TCR repertoires in blood. Higher generation probabilities were observed for clonotypes shared by all four sorted-subset donors than for non-shared clonotypes. Because the study included only a small number of donors, the genetic and exposure-history diversity represented was limited. Pairwise subsampling indicated that sequencing depth was expected to affect the degree of clonotype sharing among donors. Incomplete sequencing was indicated by rarefaction of sorted-subset datasets, despite the large sequencing depth. Across a few donors, around 5.4% of naive CD4, approximately 4% of naive CD8, roughly 2.2% of memory CD4, and under 0.45% of memory CD8 clonotypes were shared. Naive subsets generally had larger estimated clonotype richness than memory subsets did.

Using the deep immunoSEQ assay, TCR CDR3 regions were amplified from genomic DNA by multiplex PCR. Extracted genomic DNA from each cell subset was distributed evenly across all wells of several immunoSEQ 96-well plates, and each plate was treated as a replicate. For sorted subsets, each replicate PCR was loaded with approximately 200 ng genomic DNA, equivalent to about 33,000 T cell genomes. Purified libraries were quantified with a Qubit 3.0 fluorometer, sized on a Bioanalyzer 2100, and re-quantified with the KAPA Library Quantification kit. Each immunoSEQ 96-well plate was sequenced on its own single-read 150-cycle Illumina NextSeq 550 flow cell. Per the authors' processing: Because the immunoSEQ output included only junctional sequences and no quality scores, the filtering could not be the same as the filtering used for full-length reads. To assign V/J genes and CDR3, sequences were annotated using PyIR, a Python wrapper for IgBLAST v1.9, with IMGT germline references. Any read was removed if the V/J assignment was weak (E-value above 1e-6), the CDR3 was missing, or the read contained stop codons, out-of-frame junctions, or ambiguous translated residues. V3J clonotypes were defined by identical inferred V gene, J gene, and CDR3 amino acid sequence. Percentage overlap between repertoires was computed as shared unique clonotypes divided by the size of the smaller repertoire. Richness of each repertoire was evaluated using RTK rarefaction, the Chao1 estimator, and Recon v2.1 estimates of unobserved clonotypes. OLGA was used to compute generation probabilities for all TCRbeta clonotypes that the gDNA method yielded from a few donors. Imported from immuneACCESS, the table was reduced by TCRdb to in-frame sequences with V and J called. These copies leave out some clones; in studies compared against another copy, an unresolved V gene accounts for under half, and the cause of the remainder is not known. V and J calls and clone size are copied from that table; D and trimming were computed from the DNA. The sample contains around 600,000 clones, approximately 97% of them found a single time. Together, the top ten hold 0.055% to 0.07% of the sample.

The receptor's source is a woman aged 25 to 39 in good health. Sample: naive CD4+ T cells sorted from blood. This specimen's cell subset or site label, per the study, means: CD45RA+ positively selected. This sequence uses TRBV7-2 and TRBJ1-3, with TRBD1 as a weak D call on 5 bases. The nucleotides read TGTGCCAGCAGCTCCAAAGGACAAAGCTCTGGAAACACCATATATTTT. This yields the protein CASSSKGQSSGNTIYF.